The rows below give T cell receptor beta chains drawn from one sample of a study of blood T cell repertoires in COVID-19. Measured with immunoSEQ multiplex PCR; TCRdb has only the in-frame clones, and not every one. The table has roughly 230,000 clones, roughly 89% seen once. Sequenced sample: peripheral blood. The source of these receptors is a woman between 35 and 50 years old who had recovered from COVID-19. Each CDR3 is given with its conserved first and last residue. A D gene is named only where the DNA matches it firmly. The size of a clone is reported for some rows only, either as once, few or many, or as a class for expanded clones.

D gene,clone size,V gene,J gene,CDR3 protein,CDR3 DNA
TRBD2,NA,TRBV18,TRBJ2-7,CASSSGGTYEQYF,TGTGCCAGCTCGTCCGGGGGGACCTACGAGCAGTACTTC
TRBD1,NA,TRBV19,TRBJ1-5,CASSIDPGQGRGNQPQHF,TGTGCCAGTAGTATAGACCCCGGACAGGGAAGGGGCAATCAGCCCCAGCATTTT
NA,NA,TRBV29-1,TRBJ1-4,CSVGTGGINEKLFF,TGCAGCGTGGGCACAGGCGGGATTAATGAAAAACTGTTTTTT
NA,NA,TRBV30,TRBJ1-1,CASGRGEAFF,TGTGCCTCCGGGCGGGGGGAAGCTTTCTTT
TRBD2,once,TRBV11-2,TRBJ2-3,CASSSTPLAGADTQYF,TGTGCCAGCAGCTCCACCCCACTAGCGGGAGCAGATACGCAGTATTTT
TRBD2,NA,TRBV19,TRBJ2-1,CASSMGLAGGSEQFF,TGTGCCAGTAGTATGGGACTAGCGGGAGGGAGTGAGCAGTTCTTC
NA,NA,TRBV11-3,TRBJ2-5,CASSLLTAPQETQYF,TGTGCCAGCAGCTTATTAACAGCTCCACAAGAGACCCAGTACTTC
NA,NA,TRBV6-1,TRBJ1-4,CASSGPLQGIGEKLFF,TGTGCCAGCAGTGGACCCTTACAGGGAATAGGGGAAAAACTGTTTTTT
TRBD1,NA,TRBV28,TRBJ1-6,CASSLRQGDHLHF,TGTGCCAGCAGTTTGAGACAGGGCGATCACCTCCACTTT
NA,NA,TRBV11-2,TRBJ2-2,CASSLAPTLTGELFF,TGTGCCAGCAGCTTAGCCCCGACACTCACCGGGGAGCTGTTTTTT
NA,NA,TRBV6-2/TRBV6-3,TRBJ1-5,CASSSGTRSGAQHF,TGTGCCAGCAGTTCCGGGACACGCAGCGGAGCCCAGCATTTT
NA,NA,TRBV18,TRBJ2-3,CASSPSDSSSQYF,TGTGCCAGCTCACCGTCGGACAGCTCCTCCCAGTATTTT
NA,NA,TRBV7-9,TRBJ2-4,CASSQQGEAKNIQYF,TGTGCCAGCAGCCAACAGGGTGAGGCCAAAAACATTCAGTACTTC
NA,NA,TRBV6-5,TRBJ1-1,CASTRGFLGTEAFF,TGTGCCAGTACTCGAGGGTTTTTGGGCACTGAAGCTTTCTTT
TRBD1,NA,TRBV2,TRBJ1-2,CASSVGTGLGGYTF,TGTGCCAGCAGCGTCGGGACAGGGTTGGGTGGCTACACCTTC
TRBD2,NA,TRBV3-1/TRBV3-2,TRBJ2-1,CASSQIWLAGVGSYNEQFF,TGTGCCAGCAGCCAAATTTGGCTAGCGGGGGTCGGCTCCTACAATGAGCAGTTCTTC
NA,NA,TRBV14,TRBJ1-3,CASSQEWGPGNTIYF,TGTGCCAGCAGCCAAGAGTGGGGGCCTGGAAACACCATATATTTT
NA,NA,TRBV5-4,TRBJ2-5,CASRPKPKETQYF,TGTGCCAGCAGACCTAAACCGAAAGAGACCCAGTACTTC
TRBD2,NA,TRBV9,TRBJ2-1,CASSPTSGNYNEQFF,TGTGCCAGCAGCCCGACTAGCGGAAACTACAATGAGCAGTTCTTC
TRBD2,NA,TRBV11-2,TRBJ2-3,CASSLHPLLRGMDTQYF,TGTGCCAGCAGCCTCCACCCCCTCTTGCGGGGGATGGATACGCAGTATTTT
TRBD1,NA,TRBV11-2,TRBJ1-6,CASSPTGANGRSPLHF,TGTGCCAGCAGCCCGACAGGGGCAAATGGAAGGTCACCCCTCCACTTT
NA,few,TRBV24-1,TRBJ1-2,CATSDHTQGNNYGYTF,TGTGCCACCAGTGATCACACACAGGGTAATAACTATGGCTACACCTTC
NA,NA,TRBV7-2,TRBJ1-5,CASSLVGGPNSNQPQHF,TGTGCCAGCAGCTTAGTTGGGGGCCCTAATAGCAATCAGCCCCAGCATTTT
NA,NA,TRBV10-1,TRBJ2-2,CASSESLNTGELFF,TGCGCCAGCAGTGAGTCTCTCAACACCGGGGAGCTGTTTTTT
TRBD1,NA,TRBV5-6,TRBJ1-5,CASSHRGSNQPQHF,TGTGCCAGCAGCCACAGGGGGAGCAATCAGCCCCAGCATTTT
TRBD1,NA,TRBV19,TRBJ2-2,CASKNRGETGELFF,TGTGCCAGTAAGAACAGGGGAGAGACCGGGGAGCTGTTTTTT
NA,once,TRBV27,TRBJ1-2,CASSLVMGGNYGYTF,TGTGCCAGCAGTTTAGTTATGGGGGGTAACTATGGCTACACCTTC
TRBD2,NA,TRBV18,TRBJ2-3,CASSLLAGSELHGTDTQYF,TGTGCCAGCTCACTCCTAGCGGGATCAGAGCTGCACGGCACAGATACGCAGTATTTT
TRBD2,NA,TRBV18,TRBJ2-1,CANSLALNEQFF,TGTGCCAACTCACTAGCGTTGAATGAGCAGTTCTTC
NA,NA,TRBV6-2/TRBV6-3,TRBJ1-1,CASSPLGQNTEAFF,TGTGCCAGCAGTCCCCTCGGACAGAACACTGAAGCTTTCTTT
TRBD2,NA,TRBV6-5,TRBJ2-3,CASSYSGGLSTDTQYF,TGTGCCAGCAGTTACTCCGGGGGACTAAGCACAGATACGCAGTATTTT
NA,NA,TRBV6-5,TRBJ1-1,CASGQLRTTEAFF,TGTGCCAGCGGACAACTAAGAACCACTGAAGCTTTCTTT
NA,NA,TRBV19,TRBJ1-2,CASSISQGNYGYTF,TGTGCCAGTAGTATTAGTCAGGGTAACTATGGCTACACCTTC
TRBD2,NA,TRBV7-2,TRBJ2-3,CASSFASGGAVDTQYF,TGTGCCAGCAGCTTCGCTAGCGGGGGGGCTGTAGATACGCAGTATTTT
NA,NA,TRBV6-5,TRBJ2-5,CASSYSGWGETQYF,TGTGCCAGCAGTTACAGCGGGTGGGGAGAGACCCAGTACTTC
NA,NA,TRBV13,TRBJ1-4,CASSLGLGGANEKLFF,TGTGCCAGCAGCTTAGGCCTCGGGGGAGCTAATGAAAAACTGTTTTTT
TRBD1,NA,TRBV27,TRBJ1-3,CASSLSGQAGNTIYF,TGTGCCAGCAGTTTATCTGGACAGGCTGGAAACACCATATATTTT
NA,NA,TRBV18,TRBJ1-3,CASSPIGSPGNTIYF,TGTGCCAGCTCCCCAATCGGGAGCCCTGGAAACACCATATATTTT
TRBD1,NA,TRBV7-2,TRBJ1-2,CASSLGTGVVYGYTF,TGTGCCAGCAGCCTCGGGACAGGAGTTGTTTATGGCTACACCTTC
NA,NA,TRBV3-1/TRBV3-2,TRBJ1-6,CASSRASALNSPLHF,TGTGCCAGCAGCCGAGCGTCAGCACTTAATTCACCCCTCCACTTT
TRBD1,NA,TRBV19,TRBJ2-7,CASSLDRGLSYEQYF,TGTGCCAGTAGCCTTGACAGGGGCCTCTCCTACGAGCAGTACTTC
TRBD1,NA,TRBV7-9,TRBJ1-6,CASSKIQGKDSPLHF,TGTGCCAGCAGCAAGATACAGGGGAAGGATTCACCCCTCCACTTT
TRBD2,NA,TRBV5-1,TRBJ2-1,CASGPRGGANEQFF,TGCGCCAGCGGGCCCCGCGGGGGGGCCAATGAGCAGTTCTTC
NA,NA,TRBV5-1,TRBJ2-3,CASSLATRQDTQYF,TGCGCCAGCAGCTTGGCTACTAGACAAGATACGCAGTATTTT